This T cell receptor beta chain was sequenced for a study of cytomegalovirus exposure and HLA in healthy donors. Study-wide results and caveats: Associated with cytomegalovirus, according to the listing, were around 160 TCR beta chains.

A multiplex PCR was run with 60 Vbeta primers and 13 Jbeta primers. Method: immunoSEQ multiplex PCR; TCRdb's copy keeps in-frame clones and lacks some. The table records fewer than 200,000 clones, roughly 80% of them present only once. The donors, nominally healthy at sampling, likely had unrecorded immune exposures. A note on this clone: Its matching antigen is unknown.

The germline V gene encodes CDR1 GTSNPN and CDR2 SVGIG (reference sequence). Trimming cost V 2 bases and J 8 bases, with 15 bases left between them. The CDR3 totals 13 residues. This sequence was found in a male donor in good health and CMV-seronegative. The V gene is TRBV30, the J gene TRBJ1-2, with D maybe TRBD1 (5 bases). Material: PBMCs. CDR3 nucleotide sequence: TGTGCCTGGAGTCCAGGGCAACGTGGCGGCTACACCTTC. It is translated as CAWSPGQRGGYTF.